A selection of T cell receptor beta chains follows, all from one sample in a study of cytomegalovirus exposure and HLA in healthy donors. TCRdb keeps only in-frame clones here, not all; method: immunoSEQ multiplex PCR. The sample has over 150,000 clones, around 80% seen once. Sequences were obtained from PBMCs. Every receptor here comes from a young man in good health and CMV-seronegative. Both conserved end residues are part of each CDR3. D genes are given only for firm matches. Clone size is given for some rows only: seen once, a few or many times, or a class if the clone is expanded.

V gene: TRBV29-1; J gene: TRBJ1-2; clone size: NA; D gene: TRBD1; CDR3 protein: CSGRHRGPDYGYTF; CDR3 DNA: TGCAGCGGCCGTCACAGGGGGCCGGACTATGGCTACACCTTC
V gene: TRBV10-1; J gene: TRBJ2-1; clone size: NA; D gene: TRBD1; CDR3 protein: CASSESRQGPYNEQFF; CDR3 DNA: TGCGCCAGCAGTGAGTCGAGACAGGGCCCCTACAATGAGCAGTTCTTC
V gene: TRBV7-9; J gene: TRBJ2-2; clone size: NA; D gene: NA; CDR3 protein: CASSSDLVANTGELFF; CDR3 DNA: TGTGCCAGCAGCTCCGACCTAGTCGCGAACACCGGGGAGCTGTTTTTT
V gene: TRBV12-5; J gene: TRBJ1-2; clone size: NA; D gene: TRBD1; CDR3 protein: CASGLGTGRGYTF; CDR3 DNA: TGTGCTAGTGGCTTGGGGACAGGGAGAGGCTACACCTTC
V gene: TRBV9; J gene: TRBJ1-2; clone size: NA; D gene: TRBD1; CDR3 protein: CASSARDREYYGYTF; CDR3 DNA: TGTGCCAGCAGCGCGAGGGACAGGGAGTACTATGGCTACACCTTC
V gene: TRBV5-1; J gene: TRBJ2-2; clone size: NA; D gene: NA; CDR3 protein: CASSVTGHPRVGELFF; CDR3 DNA: TGCGCCAGCAGCGTTACGGGACATCCCAGAGTAGGGGAGCTGTTTTTT
V gene: TRBV6-5; J gene: TRBJ2-1; clone size: NA; D gene: NA; CDR3 protein: CASSYGGNEQFF; CDR3 DNA: TGTGCCAGCAGTTACGGCGGCAATGAGCAGTTCTTC
V gene: TRBV19; J gene: TRBJ2-7; clone size: once; D gene: TRBD2; CDR3 protein: CASSTPTSGPYEQYF; CDR3 DNA: TGTGCCAGTAGTACCCCGACTAGCGGACCCTACGAGCAGTACTTC
V gene: TRBV4-3; J gene: TRBJ1-1; clone size: NA; D gene: TRBD1; CDR3 protein: CASSQDRSTGGTEAFF; CDR3 DNA: TGCGCCAGCAGCCAGGATAGATCGACAGGGGGAACTGAAGCTTTCTTT
V gene: TRBV7-8; J gene: TRBJ2-7; clone size: once; D gene: TRBD1; CDR3 protein: CASSSNPLRTGARYEQYF; CDR3 DNA: TGTGCCAGCAGCTCCAACCCTCTAAGGACAGGGGCGAGGTACGAGCAGTACTTC
V gene: TRBV18; J gene: TRBJ2-1; clone size: NA; D gene: TRBD2; CDR3 protein: CASSVKLAGVNEQFF; CDR3 DNA: TGTGCCAGCTCAGTAAAACTAGCGGGGGTCAATGAGCAGTTCTTC
V gene: TRBV18; J gene: TRBJ2-2; clone size: NA; D gene: NA; CDR3 protein: CASSLKPVSNTGELFF; CDR3 DNA: TGTGCCAGCTCACTTAAGCCGGTATCGAACACCGGGGAGCTGTTTTTT
V gene: TRBV19; J gene: TRBJ2-1; clone size: NA; D gene: TRBD1; CDR3 protein: CASSMTGIPAPYNEQFF; CDR3 DNA: TGTGCCAGTAGTATGACAGGGATCCCAGCGCCCTACAATGAGCAGTTCTTC
V gene: TRBV15; J gene: TRBJ2-7; clone size: NA; D gene: TRBD2; CDR3 protein: CATSRDSGTSGIGYEQYF; CDR3 DNA: TGTGCCACCAGCAGAGACTCCGGGACTAGCGGGATCGGTTACGAGCAGTACTTC
V gene: TRBV30; J gene: TRBJ1-2; clone size: once; D gene: NA; CDR3 protein: CAWSLGRGAASYGYTF; CDR3 DNA: TGTGCCTGGAGTCTTGGGAGGGGGGCCGCTTCGTATGGCTACACCTTC
V gene: TRBV11-2; J gene: TRBJ1-3; clone size: once; D gene: NA; CDR3 protein: CASSFRSPSGNTIYF; CDR3 DNA: TGTGCCAGCAGCTTCCGGAGTCCCTCTGGAAACACCATATATTTT
V gene: TRBV9; J gene: TRBJ2-1; clone size: NA; D gene: TRBD2; CDR3 protein: CASSPYLPGGAVNEQFF; CDR3 DNA: TGTGCCAGCAGCCCCTACCTCCCGGGGGGGGCTGTCAATGAGCAGTTCTTC